Each of the 6 T cell receptor beta chains below was sequenced from the same sample in a study of cytomegalovirus exposure and HLA in healthy donors. In the PCR, 60 Vbeta and 13 Jbeta primers were used. The protocol was immunoSEQ multiplex PCR, while the TCRdb copy is restricted to in-frame clones and leaves out a portion. The table lists 100,000 to 150,000 clones, more than 15% of them singletons. Sequenced: PBMCs. Receptor source: a female donor in good health and CMV-seropositive.

This clone has only a few counts. The chain carries TRBV5-4 and TRBJ1-6; 7 bases fit TRBD1. Trimming at V came to 4 bases and at J to 9 bases, leaving 4 bases not matched to a gene. This CDR3 region has 13 residues. CDR1 and CDR2 (germline): SGHNT, YYREEE (reference sequence). Here the CDR3 reads CASSQDRVSPLHF. In DNA, the CDR3 is TGTGCCAGCAGCCAAGACAGGGTTTCACCCCTCCACTTT.

The chain carries TRBV27 and TRBJ2-5; 8 bases are a match to TRBD2. Germline V lookup: CDR1 MNHEY, CDR2 SMNVEV (reference sequence). V shed 1 base and J 1 base; nucleotides not matched to a gene: 5. The CDR3 totals 16 residues. CDR3 in DNA: TGTGCCAGCAGTTTATACTGGGCGGGGGGCCAAGAGACCCAGTACTTC. This sequence encodes CASSLYWAGGQETQYF.

V is TRBV6-1 and J is TRBJ2-7; D perhaps matches TRBD2 (7 bases). V dropped 1 base and J dropped 7 bases, with 17 bases sitting between them. The CDR3 is 15 residues long. Germline CDR1 reads MNHNS; CDR2 reads SASEGT. The CDR3 region has the DNA TGTGCCAGCAGTGAAGTAGCCAGGGGAGGGGGGGAGCAGTACTTC. Its translation is CASSEVARGGGEQYF.

This clone was detected only a few times. This chain links TRBV28 with TRBJ1-5, with a tentative D call TRBD1 (6 bases). V lost 3 bases, J lost 2 bases, and 8 bases lay in between. The CDR3 sequence is 14 residues long. Per germline, CDR1 MDHEN and CDR2 SYDVKM. The CDR3 sequence: CASSLAGGNQPQHF. CDR3 bases: TGTGCCAGCAGTTTGGCAGGGGGCAATCAGCCCCAGCATTTT.

This clone has only a few counts. The CDR3 nucleotides read TGCAGCGTCTGGGACTTGAACACTGAAGCTTTCTTT. The encoded protein is CSVWDLNTEAFF. The chain couples TRBV29-1 to TRBJ1-1; the D gene is possibly TRBD1 (5 bases). Germline V lookup: CDR1 SQVTM, CDR2 ANQGSEA. V lost 6 bases and J 0 bases, leaving 8 bases between the germline ends. The CDR3 is 12 amino acids.

This chain joins TRBV28 and TRBJ1-1; TRBD1 might be the D (6 bases). Trimming left V 6 bases short and J 7 bases short, with 15 bases between. There are 13 residues in the CDR3. CDR1 and CDR2 (germline): MDHEN, SYDVKM. CDR3 sequence (DNA): TGTGCCAGCAGCCCTGCACAGGGTGATGAAGCTTTCTTT. It specifies CASSPAQGDEAFF.